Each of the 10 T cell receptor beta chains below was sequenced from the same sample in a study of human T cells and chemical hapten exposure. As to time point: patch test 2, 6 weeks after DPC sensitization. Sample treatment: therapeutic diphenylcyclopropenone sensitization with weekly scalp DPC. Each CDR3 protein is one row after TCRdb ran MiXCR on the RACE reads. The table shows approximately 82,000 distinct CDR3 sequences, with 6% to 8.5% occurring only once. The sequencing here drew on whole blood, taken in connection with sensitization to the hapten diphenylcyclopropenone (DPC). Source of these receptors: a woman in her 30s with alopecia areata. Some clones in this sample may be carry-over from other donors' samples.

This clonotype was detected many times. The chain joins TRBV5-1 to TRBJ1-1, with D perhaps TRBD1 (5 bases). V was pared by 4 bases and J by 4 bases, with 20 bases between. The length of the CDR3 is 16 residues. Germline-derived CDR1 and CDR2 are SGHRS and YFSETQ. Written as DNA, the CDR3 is TGCGCCAGCAGCAAAACAGGTACCCGAGAGTTCACTGAAGCTTTCTTT. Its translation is CASSKTGTREFTEAFF.

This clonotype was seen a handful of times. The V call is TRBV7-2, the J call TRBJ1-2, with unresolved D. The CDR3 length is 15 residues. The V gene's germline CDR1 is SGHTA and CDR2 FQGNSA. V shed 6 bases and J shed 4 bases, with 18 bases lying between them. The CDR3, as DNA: TGTGCCAGCAGAGATCAATCCGAGAGTTCCTATGGCTACACCTTC. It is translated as CASRDQSESSYGYTF.

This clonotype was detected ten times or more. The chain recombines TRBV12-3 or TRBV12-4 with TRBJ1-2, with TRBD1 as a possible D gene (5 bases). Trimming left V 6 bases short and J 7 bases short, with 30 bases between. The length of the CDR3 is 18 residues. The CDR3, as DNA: TGTGCCAGCAGCCCGGGTTGGGGTTTTGACCGCGACAGCTCTGGCTACACCTTC. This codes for CASSPGWGFDRDSSGYTF.

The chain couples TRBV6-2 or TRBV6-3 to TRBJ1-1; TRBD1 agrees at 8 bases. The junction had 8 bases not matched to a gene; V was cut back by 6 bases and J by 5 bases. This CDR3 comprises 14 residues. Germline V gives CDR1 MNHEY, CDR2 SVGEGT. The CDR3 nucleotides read TGTGCCAGCAGAGCCGGGACAGGCTTGACTGAAGCTTTCTTT. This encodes CASRAGTGLTEAFF.

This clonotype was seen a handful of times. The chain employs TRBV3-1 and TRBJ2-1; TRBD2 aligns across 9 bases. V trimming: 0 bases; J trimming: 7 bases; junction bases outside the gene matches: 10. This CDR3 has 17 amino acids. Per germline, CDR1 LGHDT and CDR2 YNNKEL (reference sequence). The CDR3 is CASSQDFGERGDNEQFF. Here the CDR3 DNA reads TGTGCCAGCAGCCAAGATTTCGGCGAGCGGGGGGATAATGAGCAGTTCTTC.

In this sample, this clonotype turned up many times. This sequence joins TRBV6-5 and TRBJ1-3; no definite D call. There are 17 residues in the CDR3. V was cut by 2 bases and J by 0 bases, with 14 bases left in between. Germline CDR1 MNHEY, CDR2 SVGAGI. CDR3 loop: CASSYRSGRSSGNTIYF. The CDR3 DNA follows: TGTGCCAGCAGTTACAGGAGCGGACGGAGCTCTGGAAACACCATATATTTT.

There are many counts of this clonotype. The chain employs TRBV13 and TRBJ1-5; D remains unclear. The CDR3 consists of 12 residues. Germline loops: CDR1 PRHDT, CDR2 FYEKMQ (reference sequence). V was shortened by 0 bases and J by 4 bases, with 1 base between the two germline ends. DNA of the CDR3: TGTGCCAGCAGCTTAGGTAATCAGCCCCAGCATTTT. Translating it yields CASSLGNQPQHF. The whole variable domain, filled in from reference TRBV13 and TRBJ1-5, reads AAGVIQSPRHLIKEKRETATLKCYPIPRHDTVYWYQQGPGQDPQFLISFYEKMQSDKGSIPDRFSAQQFSDYHSELNMSSLELGDSALYFCASSLGNQPQHFGDGTRLSIL.

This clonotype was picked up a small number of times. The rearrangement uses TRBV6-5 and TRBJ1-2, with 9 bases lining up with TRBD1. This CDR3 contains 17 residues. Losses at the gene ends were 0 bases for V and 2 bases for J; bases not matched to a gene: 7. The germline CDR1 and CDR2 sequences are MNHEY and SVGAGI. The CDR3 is CASSYSTGTGRNYGYTF. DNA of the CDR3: TGTGCCAGCAGTTACTCGACCGGGACAGGGAGAAACTATGGCTACACCTTC.

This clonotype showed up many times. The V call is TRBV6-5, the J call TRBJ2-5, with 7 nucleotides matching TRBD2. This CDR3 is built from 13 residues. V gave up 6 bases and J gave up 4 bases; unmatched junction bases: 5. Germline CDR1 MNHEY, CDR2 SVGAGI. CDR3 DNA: TGTGCCAGCAGGATCGGGGGGTCAGAGACCCAGTACTTC. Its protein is CASRIGGSETQYF.

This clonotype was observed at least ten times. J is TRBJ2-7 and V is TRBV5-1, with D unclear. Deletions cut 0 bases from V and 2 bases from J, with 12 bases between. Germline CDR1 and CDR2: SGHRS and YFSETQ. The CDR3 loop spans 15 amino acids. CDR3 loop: CASSLAASLTYEQYF. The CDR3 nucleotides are TGCGCCAGCAGCTTGGCCGCGTCTCTTACCTACGAGCAGTACTTC.